Listed below are T cell receptor beta chains from one sample, sequenced in a study of cytomegalovirus exposure and HLA in healthy donors. The assay was immunoSEQ multiplex PCR, and TCRdb's table has in-frame clones only and misses some. The repertoire holds over 90,000 clones, with roughly 74% as singletons. Sequencing used PBMCs. Every receptor here comes from a female donor in good health and CMV-seropositive. The CDR3 runs from the conserved cysteine through the conserved F or W.

TRBJ2-5	TRBV5-1	CASSLGQGGQETQYF
TRBJ1-1	TRBV30	CAWNRNQRTEAFF
TRBJ2-1	TRBV7-9	CASSLDTSGGVYNEQFF
TRBJ1-2	TRBV7-9	CASSPTEGEDYGYTF
TRBJ2-3	TRBV2	CASSGLRTAGARTDTQYF
TRBJ2-1	TRBV28	CASRASDRGLSGEQFF
TRBJ2-6	TRBV21-1	CASSKAGTGHSGANVLTF
TRBJ2-1	TRBV18	CASSLGQTIEQFF
TRBJ2-2	TRBV2	CASSPPGTGELFF
TRBJ1-1	TRBV6-6	CATKVINYQEAFF
TRBJ2-4	TRBV4-3	CASSQDRIGGDGNIQYF
TRBJ2-7	TRBV19	CASSSMGRVPPHEQYF
TRBJ2-1	TRBV28	CASSLGDRDTNEQFF
TRBJ1-6	TRBV30	CAWSGGQNSPLHF
TRBJ1-2	TRBV19	CAVGGASNYGYTF
TRBJ1-2	TRBV4-2	CASSQDQGGGYGYAF
TRBJ2-1	TRBV15	CATSVDRGSYNEQFF
TRBJ1-1	TRBV11-2	CASSPILDRTEAFF
TRBJ1-5	TRBV19	CASSYRFNQPQHF
TRBJ1-5	TRBV27	CASSFRDSNQPQHF
TRBJ2-1	TRBV6-5	CASRYIGGNNEQFF
TRBJ2-3	TRBV28	CASSRAGGPSTDTQYF
TRBJ2-7	TRBV27	CASSPGTGGFEQYF